This TCR beta chain originates from a study of T-cell memory formation after mild COVID-19. TCRdb called the 5' RACE reads again in MiXCR, with one record for every CDR3 protein. This sample has some 50,000 distinct CDR3 sequences, with 25% to 30% found just once. In its sample, this clonotype was seen many times. The CDR3 has 14 amino acids. V shed 6 bases, J shed 7 bases, and the junction held 6 bases outside the gene matches. Germline V gene data show CDR1 as DFQATT and CDR2 as SNEGSKA (reference sequence). The chain has TRBV20-1 and TRBJ2-1, with 13 bases that match TRBD2. This sequence originates from a man aged 18 to 29 who had mild COVID-19 (a few samples of this study predate the infection). Cell type and time point are not known. Sequenced sample: PBMCs or a T cell subset sorted from them (not recorded which). The CDR3 is CSADTSGGANEQFF. The CDR3, as DNA: TGCAGTGCAGACACTAGCGGGGGGGCTAATGAGCAGTTCTTC.